This T cell receptor beta chain was found in a study of blood T cell repertoires in COVID-19. Overall study context: Spain, Italy and the United States supplied samples that represented acute and convalescent COVID-19. Sample material is recorded as cDNA or gDNA derived from T cells, B-cell-depleted T cells, or PBMCs.

The germline V gene encodes CDR1 SGHTA and CDR2 FQGNSA. Trimming left V 6 bases short and J 2 bases short, with 17 bases between. The CDR3 runs to 15 residues. Original processing notes: Amplification of reference gene primers provided the estimated nucleated cell counts. Assay used: immunoSEQ multiplex PCR; TCRdb lists only in-frame clones, some missing. V, J and clone size are those of that table, while D and trimming were read from the DNA. The table includes 150,000 to 200,000 clones, 65% to 85% detected once. Source material: peripheral blood. The V call is TRBV7-2, the J call TRBJ2-7; D gene unclear. This TCR derives from a human donor with acute or convalescent COVID-19. The donor label of this sample is uncertain. CDR3 loop: CASRLTPDSPYEQYF. The CDR3 DNA follows: TGTGCCAGCAGATTAACTCCCGACTCACCCTACGAGCAGTACTTC. The full variable domain, its missing parts supplied by reference TRBV7-2 and TRBJ2-7, is GAGVSQSPSNKVTEKGKDVELRCDPISGHTALYWYRQSLGQGLEFLIYFQGNSAPDKSGLPSDRFSAERTGGSVSTLTIQRTQQEDSAVYLCASRLTPDSPYEQYFGPGTRLTVT.